This is a list of T cell receptor beta chains from one sample in a study of blood T cell repertoires in COVID-19. Sequencing used immunoSEQ multiplex PCR; TCRdb keeps in-frame clones, though not all of them. The top ten clones hold more than 7.5% of a sample with about 280,000 clones, over 75% of them seen once. Material for sequencing was peripheral blood. The source of these receptors is a man aged 18 to 29 with active or convalescent COVID-19. Each CDR3 is given without its conserved first and last residue.

v_call: TRBV15; cdr3_aa: ATSRVSGGTDTQY
v_call: TRBV9; cdr3_aa: ASSVAAAGTISINEQF
v_call: TRBV5-1; cdr3_aa: ASSFRGFGNSPLH
v_call: TRBV5-4; cdr3_aa: ASSLARSDTEAF
v_call: TRBV6-2/TRBV6-3; cdr3_aa: ASSYLNTQY
v_call: TRBV9; cdr3_aa: ASSEGTDHNYGYT
v_call: TRBV27; cdr3_aa: ASSLSPGSSGANVLT
v_call: TRBV9; cdr3_aa: ASSVDMFGANYGYT
v_call: TRBV3-1/TRBV3-2; cdr3_aa: ASSPGGNTIY
v_call: TRBV11-2; cdr3_aa: ASSPDRGEGYGYT
v_call: TRBV6-2/TRBV6-3; cdr3_aa: ASSYRDTYEQY
v_call: TRBV27; cdr3_aa: ASSSPGLAKNIQY
v_call: TRBV19; cdr3_aa: ASTSGGTQETQY
v_call: TRBV11-2; cdr3_aa: ASSSYSPGTKTEAF
v_call: TRBV3-1/TRBV3-2; cdr3_aa: ASSPRDRGNTIY
v_call: TRBV7-3; cdr3_aa: ASSRAGTGETQY
v_call: TRBV11-2; cdr3_aa: ASSVPVRRAF
v_call: TRBV7-8; cdr3_aa: ASSAGQGIGELF
v_call: TRBV9; cdr3_aa: ASSVAEASSPLH
v_call: TRBV3-1/TRBV3-2; cdr3_aa: ASSGLAGGQETQY
v_call: TRBV12-5; cdr3_aa: ASGSNGGTSGGTGTDTQY
v_call: TRBV18; cdr3_aa: ASSPGTSGVKETQY
v_call: TRBV7-3; cdr3_aa: ASSSYPGAVGPSGANVLT
v_call: TRBV6-5; cdr3_aa: ASKEARPGSDTQY
v_call: TRBV13; cdr3_aa: ASSLGASGRYNEQF
v_call: TRBV11-2; cdr3_aa: ACRNPPLAGVANTGELF
v_call: TRBV5-4; cdr3_aa: ASSLEAGALQTQY
v_call: TRBV11-3; cdr3_aa: ASSLGGVDIERETQY
v_call: TRBV2; cdr3_aa: ASSEGRGSGNQPQH
v_call: TRBV11-2; cdr3_aa: ASSLAGSIAEAF
v_call: TRBV25-1; cdr3_aa: ASSDREGQPQH
v_call: TRBV18; cdr3_aa: ASSPLGGDYNEQF
v_call: TRBV10-1; cdr3_aa: ASTRPGQGKYYRPSSGYT
v_call: TRBV5-1; cdr3_aa: ASSFGQAFTGELF
v_call: TRBV5-1; cdr3_aa: ASSLELAGGTDTQY
v_call: TRBV6-6; cdr3_aa: ASSHPGLAGADSPF
v_call: TRBV4-2; cdr3_aa: ASSQDMRTSDNEQF
v_call: TRBV12-3/TRBV12-4; cdr3_aa: ASSLGVQQY
v_call: TRBV19; cdr3_aa: ASSYLISGQTHYEQY
v_call: TRBV9; cdr3_aa: ASSVGYGLGTEAF
v_call: TRBV18; cdr3_aa: ASSPTSGGRTGELF
v_call: TRBV6-5; cdr3_aa: ASSYHAGGEDYEQY
v_call: TRBV10-2; cdr3_aa: ASSGTGGPNEQF
v_call: TRBV21-1; cdr3_aa: ASICNRRDRECEGNTIY
v_call: TRBV5-5; cdr3_aa: ASSPGPARGPSNQPQH
v_call: TRBV19; cdr3_aa: ASTWTGSSYEQY
v_call: TRBV2; cdr3_aa: ASSERGRVSLGYT
v_call: TRBV5-1; cdr3_aa: ASSLMGSSYEQY
v_call: TRBV10-3; cdr3_aa: AIRPQGDGPYEQY
v_call: TRBV11-2; cdr3_aa: ASSSGTAKSSYEQY
v_call: TRBV10-3; cdr3_aa: AIRGQGALYEQY